This T cell receptor beta chain was sequenced for a study of CD8+ T cells in alopecia areata. Study results and caveats: Relative to normal scalp, lesional scalp, especially alopecia totalis/universalis, showed higher clonality.

On this clone itself: Its antigen is currently unknown.

cDNA reverse transcribed from extracted RNA served as the sequencing template. Method: immunoSEQ multiplex PCR; TCRdb's copy keeps in-frame clones and lacks some. The sample shows 93,000 or so clones, 45% to 60% of them seen only once. The ends were cut back, 2 bases at V and 6 bases at J, with 3 bases in the middle. CDR3 length equals 11 residues. The germline V gene encodes CDR1 SEHNR and CDR2 FQNEAQ (reference sequence). The sequencing sample was made of CD4+ T cells sorted from blood. The receptor was isolated from a human donor in good health. The chain couples TRBV7-9 to TRBJ2-3; no clear D. The CDR3: CASSLSDTQYF. In nucleotides, the CDR3 is TGTGCCAGCAGCTTATCGGATACGCAGTATTTT.